This TCR beta chain derives from a study of blood T cell repertoires in COVID-19. For the study at large: Samples taken during acute and convalescent COVID-19 were collected in the United States, Italy and Spain. PBMCs, B-cell-depleted T cells, or T cells provided the cDNA or gDNA that made up the material.

This clone was counted once. Germline assignment: CDR1 SGHRS and CDR2 YFSETQ. CDR3 length equals 16 residues. Germline trimming cut 0 bases from V and 4 bases from J; bases unmatched to any gene: 7. Original analysis: The authors estimated nucleated cell counts from reference gene primer amplification. Sequenced by immunoSEQ multiplex PCR; TCRdb stores in-frame clones only, minus some. That table gives V, J and clone size, and the DNA gave D and trimming. The sample contains about 60,000 clones, about 88% of which appear only once. This sequence was found in a man in his sixties or seventies with acute or convalescent COVID-19. The sample comprised peripheral blood. The V gene is TRBV5-1, the J gene TRBJ2-5; 9 nucleotides align to TRBD2. This chain's CDR3 is CASSLVGSGGRETQYF. The CDR3 nucleotides read TGCGCCAGCAGCTTGGTTGGTAGCGGGGGTCGAGAGACCCAGTACTTC.